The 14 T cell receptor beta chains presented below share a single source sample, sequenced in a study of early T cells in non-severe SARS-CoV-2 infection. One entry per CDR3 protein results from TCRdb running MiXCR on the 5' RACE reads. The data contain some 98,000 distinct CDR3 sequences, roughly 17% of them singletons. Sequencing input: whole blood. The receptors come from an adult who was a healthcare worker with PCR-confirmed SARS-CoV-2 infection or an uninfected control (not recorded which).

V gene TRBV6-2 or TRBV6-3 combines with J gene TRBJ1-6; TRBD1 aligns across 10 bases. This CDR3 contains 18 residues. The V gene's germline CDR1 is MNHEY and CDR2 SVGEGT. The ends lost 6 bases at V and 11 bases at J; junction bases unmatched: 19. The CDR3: CASRPSLRTGTGEAPLHF. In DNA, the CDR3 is TGTGCCAGCAGACCCTCCCTTCGAACCGGGACAGGGGAGGCACCCCTCCACTTT.

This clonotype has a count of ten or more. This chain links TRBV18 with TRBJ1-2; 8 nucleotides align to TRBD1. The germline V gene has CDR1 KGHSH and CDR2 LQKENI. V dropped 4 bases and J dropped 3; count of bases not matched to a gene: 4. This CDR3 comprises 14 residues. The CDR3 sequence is CASSQTGQDYGYTF. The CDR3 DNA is TGTGCCAGCTCACAAACGGGACAGGACTATGGCTACACCTTC.

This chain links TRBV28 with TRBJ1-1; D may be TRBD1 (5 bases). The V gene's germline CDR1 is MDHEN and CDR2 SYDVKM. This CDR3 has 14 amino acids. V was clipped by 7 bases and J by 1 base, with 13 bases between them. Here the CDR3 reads CASIGLGPNTEAFF. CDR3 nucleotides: TGTGCCAGCATCGGATTGGGACCGAACACTGAAGCTTTCTTT.

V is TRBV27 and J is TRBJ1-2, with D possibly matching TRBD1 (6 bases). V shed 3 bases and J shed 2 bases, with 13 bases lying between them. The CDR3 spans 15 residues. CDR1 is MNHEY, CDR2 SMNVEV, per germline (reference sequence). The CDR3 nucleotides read TGTGCCAGCAGTTTTTCCGGGGGCAGAAACTATGGCTACACCTTC. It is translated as CASSFSGGRNYGYTF.

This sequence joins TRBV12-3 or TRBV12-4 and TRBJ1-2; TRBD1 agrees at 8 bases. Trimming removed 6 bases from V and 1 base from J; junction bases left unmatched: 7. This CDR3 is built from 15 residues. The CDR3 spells CASRDREGFNYGYTF. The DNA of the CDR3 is TGTGCCAGCAGGGACAGGGAGGGATTTAACTATGGCTACACCTTC.

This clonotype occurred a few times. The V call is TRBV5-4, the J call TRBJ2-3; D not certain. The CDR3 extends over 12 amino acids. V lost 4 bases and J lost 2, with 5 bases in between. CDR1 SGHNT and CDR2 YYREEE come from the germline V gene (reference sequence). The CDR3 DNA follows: TGTGCCAGCAGCCTGGACACAGATACGCAGTATTTT. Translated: CASSLDTDTQYF.

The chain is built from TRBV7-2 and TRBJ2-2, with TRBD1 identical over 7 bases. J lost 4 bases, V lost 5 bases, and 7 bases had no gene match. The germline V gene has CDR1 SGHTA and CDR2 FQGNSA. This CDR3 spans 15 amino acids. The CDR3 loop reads CASSMGQLFTGELFF. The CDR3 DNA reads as TGTGCCAGCAGCATGGGACAGCTTTTCACCGGGGAGCTGTTTTTT.

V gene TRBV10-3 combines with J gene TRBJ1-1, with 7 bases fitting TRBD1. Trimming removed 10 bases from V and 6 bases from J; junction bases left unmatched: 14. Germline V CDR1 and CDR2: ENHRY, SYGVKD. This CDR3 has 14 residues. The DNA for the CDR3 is TGTGCCACGGCGAGGAGCGGACAGGCTGCTGAAGCTTTCTTT. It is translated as CATARSGQAAEAFF.

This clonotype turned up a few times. CDR3 in amino acids: CSVRIAGGNTIYF. The CDR3 DNA reads as TGCAGCGTCCGTATCGCAGGAGGAAACACCATATATTTT. The chain combines TRBV29-1 with TRBJ1-3; no reliable D call. The CDR3 is 13 residues long. V shed 6 bases and J shed 4 bases, with 13 bases lying between them. Germline V gene data show CDR1 as SQVTM and CDR2 as ANQGSEA.

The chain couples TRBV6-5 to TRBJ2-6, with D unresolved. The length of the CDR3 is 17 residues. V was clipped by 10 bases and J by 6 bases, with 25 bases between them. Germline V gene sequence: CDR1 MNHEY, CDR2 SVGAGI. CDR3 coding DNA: TGTGCCACGATCCCGGCCGGGCACTCAGTCCTGGCCAACGTCCTGACTTTC. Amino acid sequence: CATIPAGHSVLANVLTF.

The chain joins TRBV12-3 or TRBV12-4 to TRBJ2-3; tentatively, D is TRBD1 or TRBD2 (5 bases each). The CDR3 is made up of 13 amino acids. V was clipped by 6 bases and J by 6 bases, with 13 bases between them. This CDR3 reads CASRTSWGDTQYF. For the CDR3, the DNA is TGTGCCAGCAGGACATCTTGGGGGGATACGCAGTATTTT.

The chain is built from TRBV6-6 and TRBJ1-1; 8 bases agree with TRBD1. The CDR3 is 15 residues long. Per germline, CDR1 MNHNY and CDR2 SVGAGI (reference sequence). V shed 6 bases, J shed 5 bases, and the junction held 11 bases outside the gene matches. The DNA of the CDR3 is TGTGCCAGCAGCACCCGAGGACAGGGAAATACTGAAGCTTTCTTT. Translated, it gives CASSTRGQGNTEAFF.

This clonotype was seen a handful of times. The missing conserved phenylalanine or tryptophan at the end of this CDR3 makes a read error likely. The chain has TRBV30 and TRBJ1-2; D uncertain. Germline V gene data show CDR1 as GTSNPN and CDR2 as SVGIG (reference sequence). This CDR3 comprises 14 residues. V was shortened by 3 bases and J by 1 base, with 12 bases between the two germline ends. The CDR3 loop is CAWRPGLSNYGYTS. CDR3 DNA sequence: TGTGCCTGGAGGCCCGGACTGAGTAACTATGGCTACACCTCC.

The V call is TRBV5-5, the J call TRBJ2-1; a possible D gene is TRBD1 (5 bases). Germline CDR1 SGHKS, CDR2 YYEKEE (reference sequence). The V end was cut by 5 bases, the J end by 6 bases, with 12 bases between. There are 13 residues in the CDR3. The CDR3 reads CASRVVGRNEQFF. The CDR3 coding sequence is TGTGCCAGCAGGGTGGTGGGGCGCAATGAGCAGTTCTTC.